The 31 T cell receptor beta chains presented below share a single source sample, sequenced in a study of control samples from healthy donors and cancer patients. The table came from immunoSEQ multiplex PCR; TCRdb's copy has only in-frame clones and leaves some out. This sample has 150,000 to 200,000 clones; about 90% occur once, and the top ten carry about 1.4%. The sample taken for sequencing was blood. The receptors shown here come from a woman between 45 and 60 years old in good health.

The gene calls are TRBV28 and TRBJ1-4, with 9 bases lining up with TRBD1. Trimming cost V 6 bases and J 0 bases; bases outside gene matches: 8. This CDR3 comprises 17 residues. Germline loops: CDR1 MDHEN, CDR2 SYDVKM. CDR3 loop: CASRRGQGSATNEKLFF. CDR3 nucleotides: TGTGCCAGCAGAAGGGGACAGGGATCTGCAACTAATGAAAAACTGTTTTTT.

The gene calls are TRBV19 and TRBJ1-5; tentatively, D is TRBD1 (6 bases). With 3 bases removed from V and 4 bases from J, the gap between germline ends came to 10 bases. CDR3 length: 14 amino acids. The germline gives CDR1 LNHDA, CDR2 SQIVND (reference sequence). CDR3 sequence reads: CASSISQGNQPQHF. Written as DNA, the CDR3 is TGTGCCAGTAGTATTTCGCAGGGGAATCAGCCCCAGCATTTT.

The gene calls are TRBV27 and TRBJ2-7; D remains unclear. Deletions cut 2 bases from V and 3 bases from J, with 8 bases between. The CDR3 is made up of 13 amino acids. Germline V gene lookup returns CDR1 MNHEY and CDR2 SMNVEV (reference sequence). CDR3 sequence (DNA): TGTGCCAGCAGTTTAAGGTCTGGCTACGAGCAGTACTTC. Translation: CASSLRSGYEQYF.

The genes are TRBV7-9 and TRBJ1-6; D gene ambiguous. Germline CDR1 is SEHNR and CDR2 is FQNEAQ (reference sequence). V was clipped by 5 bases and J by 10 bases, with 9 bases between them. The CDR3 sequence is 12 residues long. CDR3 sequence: CASSNSVSPLHF. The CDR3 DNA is TGTGCCAGCAGCAACAGCGTCTCACCCCTCCACTTT.

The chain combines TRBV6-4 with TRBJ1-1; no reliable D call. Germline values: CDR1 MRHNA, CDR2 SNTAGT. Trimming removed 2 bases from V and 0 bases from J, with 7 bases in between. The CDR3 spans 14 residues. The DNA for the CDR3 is TGTGCCAGCAGTGACGGCGGCTTGAACACTGAAGCTTTCTTT. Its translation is CASSDGGLNTEAFF.

The CDR3 protein is CASSSANSDTQYF. The CDR3 DNA sequence: TGTGCCAGCAGCTCAGCCAACTCAGATACGCAGTATTTT. The chain recombines TRBV7-3 with TRBJ2-3; D ambiguous. CDR1 SGHTA and CDR2 FQGTGA come from the germline V gene. The CDR3 has 13 residues. V was trimmed by 4 bases and J by 4 bases, leaving 9 bases between them.

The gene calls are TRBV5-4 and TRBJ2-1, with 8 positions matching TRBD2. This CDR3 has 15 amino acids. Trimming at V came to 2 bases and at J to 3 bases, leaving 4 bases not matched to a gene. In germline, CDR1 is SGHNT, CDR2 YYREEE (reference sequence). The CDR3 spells CASSFFLAGYNEQFF. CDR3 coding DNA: TGTGCCAGCAGCTTCTTCCTAGCGGGCTACAATGAGCAGTTCTTC.

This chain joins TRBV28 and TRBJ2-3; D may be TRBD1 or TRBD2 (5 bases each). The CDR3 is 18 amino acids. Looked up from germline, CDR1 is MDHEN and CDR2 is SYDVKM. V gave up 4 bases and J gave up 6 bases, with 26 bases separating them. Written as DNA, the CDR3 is TGTGCCAGCAGTTCCATGTTCGGGGCAGGTGTTTTTTTTGATACGCAGTATTTT. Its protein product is CASSSMFGAGVFFDTQYF.

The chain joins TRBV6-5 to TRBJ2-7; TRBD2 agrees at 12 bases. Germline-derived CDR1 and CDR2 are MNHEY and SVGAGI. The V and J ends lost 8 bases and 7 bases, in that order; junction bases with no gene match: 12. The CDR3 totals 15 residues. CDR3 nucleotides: TGTGCCAGCTTACCTAGCGGGAGGGCCCTTCCGGAGCAGTACTTC. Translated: CASLPSGRALPEQYF.

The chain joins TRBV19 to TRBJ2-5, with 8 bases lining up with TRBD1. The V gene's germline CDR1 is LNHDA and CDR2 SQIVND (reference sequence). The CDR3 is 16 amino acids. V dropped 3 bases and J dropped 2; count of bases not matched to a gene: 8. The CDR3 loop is CASSIAGQGLQETQYF. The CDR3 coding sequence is TGTGCCAGTAGTATTGCAGGACAGGGTTTACAAGAGACCCAGTACTTC.

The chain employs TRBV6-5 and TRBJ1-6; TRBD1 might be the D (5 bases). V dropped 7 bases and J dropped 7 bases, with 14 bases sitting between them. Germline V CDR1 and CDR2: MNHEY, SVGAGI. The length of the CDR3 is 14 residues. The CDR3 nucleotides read TGTGCCAGCACCTACCGGGACCGCAATTCACCCCTCCACTTT. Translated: CASTYRDRNSPLHF.

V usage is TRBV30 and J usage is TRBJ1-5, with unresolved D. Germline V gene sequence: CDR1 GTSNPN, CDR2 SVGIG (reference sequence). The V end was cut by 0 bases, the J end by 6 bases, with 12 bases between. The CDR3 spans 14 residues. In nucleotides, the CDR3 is TGTGCCTGGAGTGTAGGCAGCCCGAGTCAGCCCCAGCATTTT. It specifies CAWSVGSPSQPQHF.

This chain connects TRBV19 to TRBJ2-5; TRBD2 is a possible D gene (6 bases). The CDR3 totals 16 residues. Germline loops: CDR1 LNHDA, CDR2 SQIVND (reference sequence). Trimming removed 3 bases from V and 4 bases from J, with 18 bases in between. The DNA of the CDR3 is TGTGCCAGTAGTATTGGTAGCGCTGGAGGGACAGAGACCCAGTACTTC. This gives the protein CASSIGSAGGTETQYF.

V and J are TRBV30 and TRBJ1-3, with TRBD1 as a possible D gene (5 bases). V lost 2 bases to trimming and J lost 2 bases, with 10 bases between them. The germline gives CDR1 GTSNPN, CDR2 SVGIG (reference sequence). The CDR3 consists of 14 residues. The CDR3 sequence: CAWSPGTAGNTIYF. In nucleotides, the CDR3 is TGTGCCTGGAGTCCCGGGACGGCTGGAAACACCATATATTTT.

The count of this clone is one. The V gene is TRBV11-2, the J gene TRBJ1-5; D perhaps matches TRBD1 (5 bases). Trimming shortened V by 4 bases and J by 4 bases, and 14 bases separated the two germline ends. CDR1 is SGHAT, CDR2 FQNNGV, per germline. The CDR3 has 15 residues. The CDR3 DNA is TGTGCCAGCAGCTCCCTCAGGGATAAGAATCAGCCCCAGCATTTT. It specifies CASSSLRDKNQPQHF.

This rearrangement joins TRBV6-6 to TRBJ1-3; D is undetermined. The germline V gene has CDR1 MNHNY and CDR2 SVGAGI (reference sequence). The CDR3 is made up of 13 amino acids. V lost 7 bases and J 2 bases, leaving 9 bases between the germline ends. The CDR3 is CASILSPGNTIYF. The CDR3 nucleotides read TGTGCCAGCATACTTAGCCCTGGAAACACCATATATTTT.

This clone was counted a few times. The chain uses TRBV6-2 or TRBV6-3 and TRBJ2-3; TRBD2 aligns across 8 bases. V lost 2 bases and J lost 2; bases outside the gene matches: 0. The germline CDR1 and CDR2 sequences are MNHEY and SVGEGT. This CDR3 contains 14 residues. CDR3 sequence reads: CASSYGLATDTQYF. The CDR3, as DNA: TGTGCCAGCAGTTACGGACTAGCCACAGATACGCAGTATTTT.

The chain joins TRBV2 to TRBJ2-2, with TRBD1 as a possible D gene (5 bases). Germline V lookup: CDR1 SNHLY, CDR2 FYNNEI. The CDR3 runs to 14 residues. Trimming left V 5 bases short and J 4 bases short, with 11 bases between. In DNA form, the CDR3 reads TGTGCCAGCAGTCCCCGACAGATCACCGGGGAGCTGTTTTTT. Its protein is CASSPRQITGELFF.

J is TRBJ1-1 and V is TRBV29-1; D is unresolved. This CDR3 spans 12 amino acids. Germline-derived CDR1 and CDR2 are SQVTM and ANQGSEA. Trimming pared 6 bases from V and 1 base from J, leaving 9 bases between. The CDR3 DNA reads TGCAGCGTCCCGGGAGCGAACACTGAAGCTTTCTTT. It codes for CSVPGANTEAFF.

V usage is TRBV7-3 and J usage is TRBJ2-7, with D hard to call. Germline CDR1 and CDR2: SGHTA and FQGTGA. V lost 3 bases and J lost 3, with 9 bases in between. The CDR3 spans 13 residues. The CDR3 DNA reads TGTGCCAGCAGCTTTGGGAACAACTACGAGCAGTACTTC. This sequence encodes CASSFGNNYEQYF.

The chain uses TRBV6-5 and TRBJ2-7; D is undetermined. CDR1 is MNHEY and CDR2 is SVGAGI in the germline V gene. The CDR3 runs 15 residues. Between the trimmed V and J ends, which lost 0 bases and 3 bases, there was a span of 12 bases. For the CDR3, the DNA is TGTGCCAGCAGTTACTCGTTTCTGGGCGACTACGAGCAGTACTTC. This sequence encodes CASSYSFLGDYEQYF.

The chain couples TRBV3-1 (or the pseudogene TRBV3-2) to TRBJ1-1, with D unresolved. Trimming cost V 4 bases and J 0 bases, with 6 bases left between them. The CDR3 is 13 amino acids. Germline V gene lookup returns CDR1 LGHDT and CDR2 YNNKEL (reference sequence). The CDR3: CASSRAMNTEAFF. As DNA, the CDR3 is TGTGCCAGCAGCCGGGCCATGAACACTGAAGCTTTCTTT.

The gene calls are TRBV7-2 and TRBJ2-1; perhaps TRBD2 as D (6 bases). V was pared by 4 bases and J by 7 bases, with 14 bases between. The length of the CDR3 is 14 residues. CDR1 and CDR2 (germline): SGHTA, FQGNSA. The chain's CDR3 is CASSSGTRGNEQFF. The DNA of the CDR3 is TGTGCCAGCAGCTCCGGGACCCGGGGGAATGAGCAGTTCTTC.

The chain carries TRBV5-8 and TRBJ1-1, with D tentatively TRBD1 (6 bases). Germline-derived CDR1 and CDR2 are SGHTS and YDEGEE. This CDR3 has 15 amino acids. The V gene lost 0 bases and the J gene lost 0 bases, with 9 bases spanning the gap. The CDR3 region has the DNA TGTGCCAGCAGCTTGGGCAGGACAGTGAACACTGAAGCTTTCTTT. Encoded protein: CASSLGRTVNTEAFF. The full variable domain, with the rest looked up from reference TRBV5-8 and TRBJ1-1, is EAGVTQSPTHLIKTRGQQATLRCSPISGHTSVYWYQQALGLGLQFLLWYDEGEERNRGNFPPRFSGRQFPNYSSELNVNALELEDSALYLCASSLGRTVNTEAFFGQGTRLTVV.

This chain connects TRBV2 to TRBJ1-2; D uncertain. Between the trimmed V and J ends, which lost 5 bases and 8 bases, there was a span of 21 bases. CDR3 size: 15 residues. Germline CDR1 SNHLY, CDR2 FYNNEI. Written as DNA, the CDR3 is TGTGCCAGCAGTACCGACCCGGAAGTCGTCGGCGGCTACACCTTC. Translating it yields CASSTDPEVVGGYTF.

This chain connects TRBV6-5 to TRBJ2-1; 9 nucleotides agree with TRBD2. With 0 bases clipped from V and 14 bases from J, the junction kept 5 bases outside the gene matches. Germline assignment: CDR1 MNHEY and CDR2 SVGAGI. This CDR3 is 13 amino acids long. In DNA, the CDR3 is TGTGCCAGCAGTTACTCGAGGCTAGCGGGAAAGTTCTTC. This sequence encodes CASSYSRLAGKFF.

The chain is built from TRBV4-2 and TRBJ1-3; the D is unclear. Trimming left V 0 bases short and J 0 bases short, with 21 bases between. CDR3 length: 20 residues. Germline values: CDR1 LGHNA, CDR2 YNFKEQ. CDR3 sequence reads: CASSQDVGRGPSSSGNTIYF. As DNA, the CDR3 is TGTGCCAGCAGCCAAGATGTCGGCAGAGGGCCATCTAGCTCTGGAAACACCATATATTTT.

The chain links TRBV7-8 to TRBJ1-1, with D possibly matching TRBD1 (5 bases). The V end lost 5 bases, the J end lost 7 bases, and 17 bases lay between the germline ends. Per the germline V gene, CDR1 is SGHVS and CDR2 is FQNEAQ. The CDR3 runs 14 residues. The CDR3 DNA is TGTGCCAGCAGCCGAACTAGTGGGGGTAATGAAGCTTTCTTT. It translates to CASSRTSGGNEAFF.

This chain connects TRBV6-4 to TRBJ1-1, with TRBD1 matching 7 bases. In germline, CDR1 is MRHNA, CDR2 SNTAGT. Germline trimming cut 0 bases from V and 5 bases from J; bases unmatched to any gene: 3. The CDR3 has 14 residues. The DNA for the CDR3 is TGTGCCAGCAGTGACTCGCACAGGGGTACTGAAGCTTTCTTT. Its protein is CASSDSHRGTEAFF.

The CDR3 DNA reads as TGTGCCAGCAGTTCAGCGGGGGAAGGGGAGCTGTTTTTT. The encoded protein is CASSSAGEGELFF. The rearrangement joins TRBV28 to TRBJ2-2, with 8 nucleotides matching TRBD2. The CDR3 covers 13 residues. V was clipped by 4 bases and J by 8 bases; unmatched bases: 3. Per the germline V gene, CDR1 is MDHEN and CDR2 is SYDVKM.

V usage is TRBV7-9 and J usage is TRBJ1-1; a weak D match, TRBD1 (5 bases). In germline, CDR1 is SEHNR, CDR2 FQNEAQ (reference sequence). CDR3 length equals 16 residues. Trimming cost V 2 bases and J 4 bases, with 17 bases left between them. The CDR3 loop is CASSLSISQGGTEAFF. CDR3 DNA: TGTGCCAGCAGCTTATCTATTAGCCAGGGCGGCACTGAAGCTTTCTTT. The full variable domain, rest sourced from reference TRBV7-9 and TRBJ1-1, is DTGVSQNPRHKITKRGQNVTFRCDPISEHNRLYWYRQTLGQGPEFLTYFQNEAQLEKSRLLSDRFSAERPKGSFSTLEIQRTEQGDSAMYLCASSLSISQGGTEAFFGQGTRLTVV.